The next 26 T cell receptor beta chains were all read from a single sample in a study of T cell changes during pregnancy in multiple sclerosis. Only in-frame clones appear in the TCRdb table, and some are missing; sequencing was by immunoSEQ multiplex PCR. Counted here are approximately 43,000 clones, just over 90% occurring once; the ten biggest clones make up about 4%. Sequenced here: CD8+ T cells from peripheral blood mononuclear cells, sampled after pregnancy. The receptors were gathered from a female donor with multiple sclerosis, enrolled in a pregnancy study.

This clone was found a few times. This sequence joins TRBV28 and TRBJ2-3; 7 bases are a match to TRBD1. J gave up 2 bases and V 5 bases, and 7 bases lay outside the gene matches. Germline lookup yields CDR1 MDHEN and CDR2 SYDVKM. This CDR3 has 15 amino acids. This CDR3 is CASSILGTATDTQYF. CDR3 DNA sequence: TGTGCCAGCAGTATACTAGGGACAGCCACAGATACGCAGTATTTT.

The chain is built from TRBV5-1 and TRBJ2-7; 7 nucleotides match TRBD1. This CDR3 contains 13 residues. The V segment lost 3 bases and the J segment 1 base; nucleotides outside the gene matches: 1. Germline CDR1 is SGHRS and CDR2 is YFSETQ. CDR3 loop: CASSSTGSYEQYF. CDR3 coding DNA: TGCGCCAGCAGCTCGACAGGGTCCTACGAGCAGTACTTC.

V gene TRBV5-8 combines with J gene TRBJ2-7; no clear D. Germline-derived CDR1 and CDR2 are SGHTS and YDEGEE. The ends were cut back, 5 bases at V and 0 bases at J, with 3 bases in the middle. The CDR3 runs 11 residues. The CDR3 nucleotides read TGTGCCAGCAGGGCCTCCTACGAGCAGTACTTC. This sequence encodes CASRASYEQYF.

CDR3 sequence: CASSEEDFSGNTIYF. Here the CDR3 DNA reads TGTGCCAGCAGTGAAGAAGACTTCTCTGGAAACACCATATATTTT. The genes are TRBV6-1 and TRBJ1-3, with no clear D. CDR1 is MNHNS, CDR2 SASEGT, per germline. There are 15 residues in the CDR3. The ends were cut back, 1 base at V and 0 bases at J, with 7 bases in the middle.

The V and J genes are TRBV9 and TRBJ2-5; TRBD1 matches at 7 bases. Germline loops: CDR1 SGDLS, CDR2 YYNGEE. The V and J ends lost 4 bases and 5 bases, in that order; junction bases with no gene match: 14. The CDR3 loop spans 16 amino acids. CDR3 protein: CASSSHRGPDPETQYF. CDR3 DNA: TGTGCCAGCAGCTCCCACAGGGGCCCCGATCCGGAGACCCAGTACTTC.

This clone has just one count. The chain employs TRBV29-1 and TRBJ1-1, with a tentative D call TRBD1 (6 bases). Germline V gives CDR1 SQVTM, CDR2 ANQGSEA. V lost 1 base and J lost 3, with 24 bases in between. The CDR3 covers 18 residues. CDR3 bases: TGCAGCGTTGAAGTAATGCAGGACAGCTTAAAGTGGGACACTGAAGCTTTCTTT. Translating gives CSVEVMQDSLKWDTEAFF.

The chain couples TRBV29-1 to TRBJ1-1; 7 bases agree with TRBD1. V lost 3 bases and J lost 3; bases outside the gene matches: 10. This CDR3 region has 15 residues. Germline CDR1 and CDR2: SQVTM and ANQGSEA. Here the CDR3 reads CSVEGGTTGDTEAFF. The DNA for the CDR3 is TGCAGCGTTGAGGGGGGCACAACAGGGGACACTGAAGCTTTCTTT. The full variable domain, in which reference TRBV29-1 and TRBJ1-1 provide the parts outside the CDR3, is SAVISQKPSRDICQRGTSLTIQCQVDSQVTMMFWYRQQPGQSLTLIATANQGSEATYESGFVIDKFPISRPNLTFSTLTVSNMSPEDSSIYLCSVEGGTTGDTEAFFGQGTRLTVV.

J is TRBJ1-2 and V is TRBV29-1; perhaps TRBD1 as D (6 bases). CDR3 length: 13 amino acids. Per germline, CDR1 SQVTM and CDR2 ANQGSEA. The ends were cut back, 4 bases at V and 4 bases at J, with 13 bases in the middle. Here the CDR3 reads CSVGPRGSYGYTF. The CDR3 DNA is TGCAGCGTTGGCCCCAGGGGCTCCTATGGCTACACCTTC.

The rearrangement uses TRBV20-1 and TRBJ1-2; D ambiguous. V shed 6 bases and J shed 8 bases, with 13 bases lying between them. Germline values: CDR1 DFQATT, CDR2 SNEGSKA (reference sequence). The CDR3 is made up of 11 amino acids. The CDR3 loop reads CSAYFGGGYTF. As DNA, the CDR3 is TGCAGTGCCTACTTCGGAGGGGGCTACACCTTC.

V gene TRBV28 combines with J gene TRBJ2-7; 7 positions agree with TRBD1. The CDR3 consists of 15 residues. Germline V gene data show CDR1 as MDHEN and CDR2 as SYDVKM. Unmatched junction bases numbered 11, after V lost 7 bases and J lost 2 bases. The CDR3 protein is CASNYRQGPAYEQYF. CDR3 bases: TGTGCCAGCAATTATCGACAGGGCCCAGCCTACGAGCAGTACTTC.

The rearrangement links TRBV7-9 to TRBJ2-2, with 7 nucleotides matching TRBD2. This CDR3 is built from 14 residues. Losses at the gene ends were 10 bases for V and 4 bases for J; bases not matched to a gene: 9. CDR1 is SEHNR, CDR2 FQNEAQ, per germline (reference sequence). CDR3 bases: TGTGCCACCCTCGTGCGGGAGACCACCGGGGAGCTGTTTTTT. It codes for CATLVRETTGELFF.

J is TRBJ2-5 and V is TRBV11-1; 10 bases align to TRBD1. The germline V gene encodes CDR1 SGHAT and CDR2 FQDESV (reference sequence). The CDR3 has 16 amino acids. J lost 5 bases, V lost 5 bases, and 11 bases had no gene match. In DNA form, the CDR3 reads TGTGCCAGCAGCCGCTCCGGGACAGGGGCGGGGGAGACCCAGTACTTC. Its translation: CASSRSGTGAGETQYF.

The rearrangement uses TRBV10-1 and TRBJ1-1, with unresolved D. V lost 2 bases to trimming and J lost 11 bases, with 15 bases between them. Germline CDR1 reads WNHNN; CDR2 reads SYGVQD (reference sequence). The CDR3 runs to 13 residues. The chain's CDR3 is CASSERGVSGAFF. The CDR3 DNA reads as TGCGCCAGCAGTGAGCGAGGTGTCTCTGGGGCTTTCTTT.

This chain uses TRBV5-5 with TRBJ1-2; TRBD1 matches at 9 bases. The germline V gene has CDR1 SGHKS and CDR2 YYEKEE (reference sequence). The CDR3 covers 13 residues. V lost 4 bases and J lost 8; bases outside the gene matches: 6. This chain's CDR3 is CASSRRDREGYTF. The CDR3 DNA is TGTGCCAGCAGCCGCCGGGACAGGGAGGGCTACACCTTC.

This clone was found once. V gene TRBV7-9 combines with J gene TRBJ2-7; TRBD1 matches 9 bases. From germline, CDR1 is SEHNR and CDR2 FQNEAQ (reference sequence). CDR3 length: 16 amino acids. Trimming at V came to 3 bases and at J to 1 base, leaving 7 bases not matched to a gene. CDR3: CASSLGRGTGSYEQYF. In DNA form, the CDR3 reads TGTGCCAGCAGCTTGGGTCGGGGGACAGGGTCCTACGAGCAGTACTTC.

The gene calls are TRBV6-6 and TRBJ2-7, with 8 bases that match TRBD2. J lost 7 bases, V lost 5 bases, and 10 bases had no gene match. This CDR3 is 14 amino acids long. Germline lookup yields CDR1 MNHNY and CDR2 SVGAGI (reference sequence). The CDR3 sequence: CASSDGGGLLEQYF. Here the CDR3 DNA reads TGTGCCAGCAGTGACGGCGGGGGGCTCTTGGAGCAGTACTTC.

The chain has TRBV28 and TRBJ2-1; 14 positions match TRBD2. Germline V gene sequence: CDR1 MDHEN, CDR2 SYDVKM. The ends lost 5 bases at V and 3 bases at J; junction bases unmatched: 15. The CDR3 covers 20 residues. CDR3 amino acids: CASSLVTGTSGSEYYNEQFF. CDR3 DNA sequence: TGTGCCAGCAGTCTGGTAACCGGGACTAGCGGGAGTGAGTACTACAATGAGCAGTTCTTC.

The gene calls are TRBV27 and TRBJ2-1; 10 bases agree with TRBD2. J lost 10 bases, V lost 7 bases, and 7 bases had no gene match. Germline assignment: CDR1 MNHEY and CDR2 SMNVEV (reference sequence). The length of the CDR3 is 13 residues. The DNA for the CDR3 is TGTGCCAGCAATCTAGCGGGAGACAGAGAGCAGTTCTTC. Protein sequence: CASNLAGDREQFF.

Remarks on this clone: Different DNA sequences within this sample yield the same CDR3. This chain uses TRBV27 with TRBJ2-1; D ambiguous. There are 13 residues in the CDR3. The V gene lost 5 bases and the J gene lost 0 bases, with 5 bases spanning the gap. Germline V gene sequence: CDR1 MNHEY, CDR2 SMNVEV (reference sequence). DNA of the CDR3: TGTGCCAGCAGTCTGAGCTCCTACAATGAGCAGTTCTTC. This codes for CASSLSSYNEQFF.

The chain employs TRBV7-9 and TRBJ2-4; D perhaps matches TRBD2 (5 bases). There are 16 residues in the CDR3. With 5 bases removed from V and 1 base from J, the gap between germline ends came to 15 bases. The V gene's germline CDR1 is SEHNR and CDR2 FQNEAQ (reference sequence). The CDR3 DNA is TGTGCCAGCAGCCAGAGCTCGGGGAGTGCCAAAAACATTCAGTACTTC. The encoded protein is CASSQSSGSAKNIQYF.

The chain combines TRBV7-6 with TRBJ2-7; a weak D match, TRBD1 (5 bases). V was cut by 8 bases and J by 3 bases, with 17 bases left in between. Germline V lookup: CDR1 SGHVS, CDR2 FNYEAQ. This CDR3 contains 14 residues. Here the CDR3 reads CASGQLPGLYEQYF. The CDR3 DNA reads TGTGCCAGCGGACAATTGCCAGGTCTCTACGAGCAGTACTTC.

This chain links TRBV19 with TRBJ2-3; 7 bases line up with TRBD2. V lost 9 bases and J lost 0; bases outside the gene matches: 3. The length of the CDR3 is 13 residues. Germline values: CDR1 LNHDA, CDR2 SQIVND (reference sequence). DNA of the CDR3: TGTGCCAGCGGGAGGTCTAGCACAGATACGCAGTATTTT. It codes for CASGRSSTDTQYF.

The V call is TRBV7-9, the J call TRBJ2-4; 8 nucleotides align to TRBD1. Looked up from germline, CDR1 is SEHNR and CDR2 is FQNEAQ (reference sequence). The CDR3 covers 19 residues. V lost 4 bases, J lost 8 bases, and 22 bases stayed unmatched. The CDR3 DNA is TGTGCCAGCAGCTCATCCGCGGGGCAGGGGGCCGAGGAGGTCCACATTCAGTACTTC. Protein product: CASSSSAGQGAEEVHIQYF.

V usage is TRBV7-8 and J usage is TRBJ1-3, with TRBD1 identical over 8 bases. Losses at the gene ends were 4 bases for V and 1 base for J; bases not matched to a gene: 3. From germline, CDR1 is SGHVS and CDR2 FQNEAQ. The CDR3 has 15 residues. Here the CDR3 DNA reads TGTGCCAGCAGCTCCGGGACAGGTTCTGGAAACACCATATATTTT. Its protein is CASSSGTGSGNTIYF.

The chain links TRBV11-2 to TRBJ2-6, with D unclear. The CDR3 consists of 14 residues. Germline-derived CDR1 and CDR2 are SGHAT and FQNNGV. V was cut by 4 bases and J by 0 bases, with 4 bases left in between. In nucleotides, the CDR3 is TGTGCCAGCAGCTCTAGCTCTGGGGCCAACGTCCTGACTTTC. Its protein is CASSSSSGANVLTF.

The rearrangement links TRBV5-4 to TRBJ2-7, with D possibly being TRBD2 (6 bases). Between the trimmed V and J ends, which lost 4 bases and 0 bases, there was a span of 8 bases. This CDR3 comprises 13 residues. From germline, CDR1 is SGHNT and CDR2 YYREEE (reference sequence). CDR3 bases: TGTGCCAGCAGCGGGACTGCCTCCTACGAGCAGTACTTC. Residues: CASSGTASYEQYF.